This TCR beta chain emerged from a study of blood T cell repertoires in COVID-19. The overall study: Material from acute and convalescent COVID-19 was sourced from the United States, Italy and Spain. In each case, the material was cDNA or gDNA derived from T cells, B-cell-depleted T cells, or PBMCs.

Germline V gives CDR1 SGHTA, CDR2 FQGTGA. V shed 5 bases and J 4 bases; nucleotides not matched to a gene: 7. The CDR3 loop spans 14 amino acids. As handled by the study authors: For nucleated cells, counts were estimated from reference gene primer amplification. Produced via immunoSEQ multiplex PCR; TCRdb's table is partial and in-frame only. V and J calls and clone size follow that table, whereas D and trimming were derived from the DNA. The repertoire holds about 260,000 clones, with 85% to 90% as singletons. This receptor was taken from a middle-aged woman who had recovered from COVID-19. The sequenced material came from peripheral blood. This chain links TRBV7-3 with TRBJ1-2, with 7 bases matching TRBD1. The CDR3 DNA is TGTGCCAGCAGCCTGGGACAGCTTATCTATGGCTACACCTTC. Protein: CASSLGQLIYGYTF.